The following is a T cell receptor beta chain sequence with its context. Its antigen is undetermined. A junction end diverges from the germline sequence, so it may reflect a read error. The sample originates from a study of CD8+CD57+ T cells in acquired aplastic anemia. Study-level information: Sorted CD4+ and CD8+ cells yielded DNA averaging approximately 3.4 ug. Findings of the study overall: Controls and patients did not differ significantly in CD8+ Simpson's diversity. Overlapping CD8+ CDR3 repertoires of patients and controls contained around 30 shared sequences.

Germline values: CDR1 KGHDR, CDR2 SFDVKD. The CDR3 totals 14 residues. Genomic DNA, serving as template, underwent TCR beta VDJ and CDR3 profiling. TCRdb redid the calling of the reads with MiXCR, one entry per CDR3 protein. In the table there are roughly 130,000 distinct CDR3 sequences, around 46% of which are singletons. The chain combines TRBV24-1 with TRBJ2-2; D is possibly TRBD2 (7 bases). The source is a human donor in good health, serving as a control. The sequenced sample consisted of sorted CD4+, CD8+, or CD8+CD57+ T cells (not recorded which) from PBMCs. The CDR3 is CATSAGGRSGELLF. Here the CDR3 DNA reads TGTGCCACCAGTGCCGGGGGGCGCTCCGGGGAGCTGCTTTTT.